The 11 T cell receptor beta chains given below trace back to one sample, sequenced in a study of blood T cells in healthy people across ages. Primed by a sample-barcoded 5' primer and a J-beta primer mix, a second PCR proceeded for 7 to 11 cycles. In TCRdb, the 5' RACE reads were re-called with MiXCR into one record per CDR3 protein. Of hundreds of thousands of distinct CDR3 sequences listed, about 51% are singletons. Sequencing was done on a sample of blood. These receptors originate from a woman older than 75 in good health.

This clonotype was detected only a few times. The V gene is TRBV20-1, the J gene TRBJ2-1, with no clear D. Looked up from germline, CDR1 is DFQATT and CDR2 is SNEGSKA (reference sequence). V shed 8 bases and J shed 8 bases, with 22 bases lying between them. CDR3 length: 14 residues. The CDR3 loop is CSQSAQAPRDEQFF. For the CDR3, the DNA is TGCAGTCAGAGTGCTCAGGCGCCTAGGGATGAGCAGTTCTTC.

This clonotype was seen repeatedly, ten times or more. The J gene is TRBJ2-1, the V gene TRBV5-1; 9 bases are a match to TRBD1. The germline V gene has CDR1 SGHRS and CDR2 YFSETQ. Trimming cost V 1 base and J 9 bases; bases outside gene matches: 5. The CDR3 is 14 residues long. The CDR3 DNA reads as TGCGCCAGCAGCTTGCGGACAGGGGTGAGTGAGCAGTTCTTC. The encoded protein is CASSLRTGVSEQFF.

This clonotype was observed once. This chain uses TRBV9 with TRBJ1-4; D is unresolved. V dropped 0 bases and J dropped 7 bases, with 10 bases sitting between them. The CDR3 loop spans 14 amino acids. Per germline, CDR1 SGDLS and CDR2 YYNGEE. The CDR3 sequence: CASSVDSEGEKLFF. DNA of the CDR3: TGTGCCAGCAGCGTAGATTCGGAGGGTGAAAAACTGTTTTTT.

The J gene is TRBJ2-3, the V gene TRBV7-2; TRBD1 matches 8 bases. CDR1 is SGHTA, CDR2 FQGNSA, per germline. There are 15 residues in the CDR3. J gave up 4 bases and V 5 bases, and 8 bases lay outside the gene matches. CDR3 amino acids: CASSNGGTGPDTQYF. In DNA form, the CDR3 reads TGTGCCAGCAGCAATGGGGGGACAGGTCCAGATACGCAGTATTTT.

This rearrangement joins TRBV20-1 to TRBJ2-3, with 13 bases identical to TRBD2. Germline V gives CDR1 DFQATT, CDR2 SNEGSKA (reference sequence). CDR3 size: 16 residues. V was clipped by 5 bases and J by 3 bases; unmatched bases: 8. The CDR3 here is CSARVTTSGRTDTQYF. The DNA for the CDR3 is TGCAGTGCTCGAGTCACGACTAGCGGGAGGACAGATACGCAGTATTTT.

Concerning this clonotype itself: Being one base from a much bigger clone, this may be a read error. This sequence joins TRBV25-1 and TRBJ2-1; TRBD2 aligns across 10 bases. The DNA end is more similar to TRBJ2-7, so the J call may be wrong. In germline, CDR1 is MGHDK, CDR2 SYGVNS. This CDR3 region has 16 residues. CDR3 residues: CASSDSSGSSYNEQYF. CDR3 nucleotides: TGTGCCAGCAGTGATTCTAGCGGGAGCTCCTACAATGAGCAGTACTTC.

The count of this clonotype is one. The chain has TRBV4-3 and TRBJ1-6; no clear D. With 0 bases removed from V and 8 bases from J, the gap between germline ends came to 26 bases. The CDR3 runs to 20 residues. Germline assignment: CDR1 LGHNA and CDR2 YSLEER. The CDR3 nucleotides are TGCGCCAGCAGCCAAGAATCCGTATCTGTACTATGGGTAGCTGATTCACCCCTCCACTTT. Translating it yields CASSQESVSVLWVADSPLHF.

The rearrangement uses TRBV20-1 and TRBJ2-1, with 9 bases matching TRBD2. CDR1 and CDR2 (germline): DFQATT, SNEGSKA (reference sequence). The ends lost 3 bases at V and 0 bases at J; junction bases unmatched: 9. The CDR3 contains 17 residues. This CDR3 is CSARGSGGLRSYNEQFF. Here the CDR3 DNA reads TGCAGTGCTAGGGGTAGCGGGGGCCTGCGCTCCTACAATGAGCAGTTCTTC.

This clonotype was found many times. This sequence joins TRBV29-1 and TRBJ2-1, with 9 positions matching TRBD2. CDR3 size: 14 residues. Germline V gene data show CDR1 as SQVTM and CDR2 as ANQGSEA. After removal of 3 bases from V and 7 bases from J, the junction contained 7 bases not matched to a gene. This CDR3 is CSVDGSGRRNEQFF. The DNA for the CDR3 is TGCAGCGTTGACGGTAGCGGGAGAAGGAATGAGCAGTTCTTC.

The gene calls are TRBV29-1 and TRBJ2-7; 15 bases align to TRBD2. This CDR3 spans 15 amino acids. The germline CDR1 and CDR2 sequences are SQVTM and ANQGSEA. The V segment lost 0 bases and the J segment 6 bases; nucleotides outside the gene matches: 3. The CDR3 coding sequence is TGCAGCGTTGAAGATGTGGGACTAGCGGGAGGCGAGCAGTACTTC. Translating it yields CSVEDVGLAGGEQYF.

The chain links TRBV27 to TRBJ1-1, with D possibly matching TRBD1 (6 bases). The CDR3 is made up of 15 amino acids. Between the trimmed V and J ends, which lost 4 bases and 5 bases, there was a span of 17 bases. The V gene's germline CDR1 is MNHEY and CDR2 SMNVEV (reference sequence). The CDR3 reads CASSSPQGVGTEAFF. DNA for the CDR3: TGTGCCAGCAGTTCCCCACAGGGCGTAGGGACTGAAGCTTTCTTT.